This entry describes one T cell receptor (beta chain). Trimming left V 6 bases short and J 1 base short, with 9 bases between. The CDR3 is made up of 13 amino acids. Germline V gives CDR1 SNHLY, CDR2 FYNNEI. The data derive from a study of control samples from healthy donors and cancer patients. Here immunoSEQ multiplex PCR was the method, and the copy in TCRdb shows in-frame clones only, minus some. The data hold under 200,000 clones, with 92% observed a single time. The receptor was derived from a woman aged 25-40 years in good health. The chain links TRBV2 to TRBJ1-2; D might be TRBD1 (5 bases). Material: blood. The CDR3 loop reads CASRTESNYGYTF. The CDR3 coding sequence is TGTGCCAGCAGGACAGAGAGTAACTATGGCTACACCTTC.